This passage covers 17 T cell receptor beta chains from one sample sequenced in a study of siplizumab effects on memory and regulatory T cells. Clones were read by immunoSEQ multiplex PCR, and TCRdb kept only the in-frame ones, dropping some. The sample records 87,000 or so clones, 94% being singletons. The sample comprised non-Treg CD4+ T cells sorted from blood. The receptors were gathered from a human donor in good health.

The CDR3 sequence is CASSPSRDRGHGNEQFF. In DNA, the CDR3 is TGTGCCAGCAGCCCGTCTAGGGACAGGGGGCATGGCAATGAGCAGTTCTTC. V and J are TRBV14 and TRBJ2-1; 12 bases line up with TRBD1. V lost 4 bases to trimming and J lost 6 bases; unmatched junction nucleotides: 10. The V gene's germline CDR1 is SGHDN and CDR2 FVKESK. The CDR3 has 17 amino acids.

The chain is built from TRBV7-6 and TRBJ2-2; 8 bases fit TRBD1. The CDR3 spans 16 residues. Per germline, CDR1 SGHVS and CDR2 FNYEAQ. Trimming took 5 bases from V and 1 from J; bases not matched to a gene: 6. CDR3 nucleotides: TGTGCCAGCAGCACCCGCGGGACAGGGAACACCGGGGAGCTGTTTTTT. Translating it yields CASSTRGTGNTGELFF. Looking up the rest from reference TRBV7-6 and TRBJ2-2 gives the full variable domain: GAGVSQSPRYKVTKRGQDVALRCDPISGHVSLYWYRQALGQGPEFLTYFNYEAQQDKSGLPNDRFSAERPEGSISTLTIQRTEQRDSAMYRCASSTRGTGNTGELFFGEGSRLTVL.

The chain recombines TRBV4-1 with TRBJ2-3, with TRBD2 matching over 11 bases. The J segment lost 4 bases and the V segment lost 6 bases, leaving 6 bases of the junction unmatched. Germline values: CDR1 MGHRA, CDR2 YSYEKL. CDR3 length: 15 amino acids. The CDR3 nucleotides are TGCGCCAGCAGGACACTAGCGGGAGTCCCAGATACGCAGTATTTT. Protein: CASRTLAGVPDTQYF.

The J gene is TRBJ2-1, the V gene TRBV7-3; D tentatively reads TRBD1 or TRBD2 (6 bases each). V dropped 2 bases and J dropped 6 bases, with 14 bases sitting between them. This CDR3 contains 15 residues. Germline V lookup: CDR1 SGHTA, CDR2 FQGTGA. CDR3 DNA: TGTGCCAGCAGCTTAGTAGGGGGGCCATCCAATGAGCAGTTCTTC. This translates into CASSLVGGPSNEQFF.

The V and J genes are TRBV30 and TRBJ2-4; 9 bases are a match to TRBD2. Trimming removed 0 bases from V and 7 bases from J; junction bases left unmatched: 7. The CDR3 runs 15 residues. Germline CDR1 and CDR2: GTSNPN and SVGIG (reference sequence). CDR3 amino acids: CAWSVRRGGLNIQYF. Here the CDR3 DNA reads TGTGCCTGGAGTGTAAGGCGGGGGGGCCTGAACATTCAGTACTTC. The variable domain in full, with the rest retrieved from reference TRBV30 and TRBJ2-4, is SQTIHQWPATLVQPVGSPLSLECTVEGTSNPNLYWYRQAAGRGLQLLFYSVGIGQISSEVPQNLSASRPQDRQFILSSKKLLLSDSGFYLCAWSVRRGGLNIQYFGAGTRLSVL.

The gene calls are TRBV4-2 and TRBJ2-1; a weak D match, TRBD1 (5 bases). Trimming pared 0 bases from V and 0 bases from J, leaving 9 bases between. The length of the CDR3 is 16 residues. Germline V gene sequence: CDR1 LGHNA, CDR2 YNFKEQ. The CDR3 here is CASSQDGASSYNEQFF. In DNA, the CDR3 is TGTGCCAGCAGCCAAGATGGGGCTAGCTCCTACAATGAGCAGTTCTTC.

The chain has TRBV7-2 and TRBJ1-3; no reliable D call. Germline CDR1 reads SGHTA; CDR2 reads FQGNSA. The CDR3 covers 16 residues. Trimming removed 4 bases at V and 1 base at J, with 14 bases between. The CDR3 DNA reads as TGTGCCAGCAGCTCCCACGAACCGGGGTCTGGAAACACCATATATTTT. This sequence encodes CASSSHEPGSGNTIYF.

The J gene is TRBJ2-7, the V gene TRBV30; D gene ambiguous. CDR3 length: 12 residues. Per germline, CDR1 GTSNPN and CDR2 SVGIG (reference sequence). V was shortened by 2 bases and J by 7 bases, with 12 bases between the two germline ends. Here the CDR3 DNA reads TGTGCCTGGAGTAGCCTACCTGGAGAGCAGTACTTC. It specifies CAWSSLPGEQYF.

The CDR3 sequence: CASSARGLYGYTF. CDR3 nucleotide sequence: TGTGCCAGCAGCGCCAGGGGGCTCTATGGCTACACCTTC. V gene TRBV6-1 combines with J gene TRBJ1-2, with TRBD1 matching over 8 bases. Germline-derived CDR1 and CDR2 are MNHNS and SASEGT. This CDR3 is 13 amino acids long. V lost 6 bases and J lost 4; bases outside the gene matches: 4.

V gene TRBV7-2 combines with J gene TRBJ2-5, with 10 bases identical to TRBD2. CDR1 is SGHTA, CDR2 FQGNSA, per germline. Trimming removed 5 bases from V and 0 bases from J; junction bases left unmatched: 3. This CDR3 has 15 amino acids. CDR3 nucleotide sequence: TGTGCCAGCAGCCGGACTAGCGGTTACCAAGAGACCCAGTACTTC. This encodes CASSRTSGYQETQYF.

This clone was seen once. CDR3 sequence: CASSLGGGPRELFF. CDR3 nucleotide sequence: TGTGCCAGCAGTTTGGGAGGGGGCCCGCGGGAACTGTTTTTT. The chain uses TRBV6-6 and TRBJ1-4; TRBD1 matches 7 bases. CDR1 and CDR2 from the germline V gene are MNHNY and SVGAGI (reference sequence). The CDR3 extends over 14 amino acids. After removal of 4 bases from V and 12 bases from J, the junction contained 11 bases not matched to a gene.

The chain employs TRBV7-2 and TRBJ2-1; possibly TRBD2 for D (6 bases). The CDR3 runs to 15 residues. CDR1 and CDR2 from the germline V gene are SGHTA and FQGNSA. V lost 5 bases, J lost 3 bases, and 14 bases lay in between. The CDR3 DNA reads as TGTGCCAGCAGCCGCGGCGGGACGGACTACAATGAGCAGTTCTTC. As protein: CASSRGGTDYNEQFF.

This clone was counted a single time. The gene calls are TRBV19 and TRBJ1-2; 11 positions agree with TRBD1. Germline trimming cut 5 bases from V and 7 bases from J; bases unmatched to any gene: 9. Germline V gene data show CDR1 as LNHDA and CDR2 as SQIVND (reference sequence). The CDR3 runs to 15 residues. CDR3 bases: TGTGCCAGTAGTTCAACCGGGACAGGGGGTCTTGGCTACACCTTC. It is translated as CASSSTGTGGLGYTF.

V usage is TRBV6-6 and J usage is TRBJ1-2; D ambiguous. Germline V gene lookup returns CDR1 MNHNY and CDR2 SVGAGI (reference sequence). V lost 1 base to trimming and J lost 3 bases, with 9 bases between them. This CDR3 comprises 14 residues. The CDR3 DNA reads as TGTGCCAGCAGTTACTGGCCCGACGACTATGGCTACACCTTC. Its translation is CASSYWPDDYGYTF.

This rearrangement joins TRBV11-2 to TRBJ2-5, with D uncertain. CDR1 and CDR2 (germline): SGHAT, FQNNGV. This CDR3 comprises 15 residues. V gave up 1 base and J gave up 4 bases, with 13 bases separating them. CDR3 region: CASSLVARYGETQYF. CDR3 in DNA: TGTGCCAGCAGCTTAGTGGCCAGGTACGGAGAGACCCAGTACTTC.

This rearrangement joins TRBV5-1 to TRBJ2-7; tentatively, D is TRBD1 (5 bases). CDR1 is SGHRS, CDR2 YFSETQ, per germline. CDR3 length: 14 residues. Trimming took 0 bases from V and 3 from J, leaving 10 bases between them. CDR3 sequence (DNA): TGCGCCAGCAGCTTGGCAGGGTCCAGCTACGAGCAGTACTTC. It is translated as CASSLAGSSYEQYF.

The chain is built from TRBV7-3 and TRBJ2-5; D is ambiguous. From germline, CDR1 is SGHTA and CDR2 FQGTGA. V lost 5 bases to trimming and J lost 0 bases, with 7 bases between them. The CDR3 contains 13 residues. The CDR3 reads CASSPTYQETQYF. The CDR3 region has the DNA TGTGCCAGCAGCCCAACTTACCAAGAGACCCAGTACTTC. Using reference TRBV7-3 and TRBJ2-5 for the parts outside the CDR3, the full variable domain is GAGVSQTPSNKVTEKGKYVELRCDPISGHTALYWYRQSLGQGPEFLIYFQGTGAADDSGLPNDRFFAVRPEGSVSTLKIQRTERGDSAVYLCASSPTYQETQYFGPGTRLLVL.